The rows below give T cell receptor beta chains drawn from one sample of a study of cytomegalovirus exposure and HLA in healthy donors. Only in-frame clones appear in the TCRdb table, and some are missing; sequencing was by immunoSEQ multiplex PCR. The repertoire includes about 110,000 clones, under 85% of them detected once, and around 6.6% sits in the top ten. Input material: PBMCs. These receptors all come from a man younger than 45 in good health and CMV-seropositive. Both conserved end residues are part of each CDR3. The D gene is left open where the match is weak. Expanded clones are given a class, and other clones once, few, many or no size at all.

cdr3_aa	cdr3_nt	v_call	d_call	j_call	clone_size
CSSTPQGTEQFF	TGTTCCAGCACCCCCCAGGGGACTGAGCAGTTCTTC	TRBV7-9	.	TRBJ2-1	.
CASSPPESGANVLTF	TGTGCCAGCTCACCCCCAGAATCCGGGGCCAACGTCCTGACTTTC	TRBV18	.	TRBJ2-6	.
CASSPGQGDSGNTIYF	TGCGCCAGCAGCCCCGGACAGGGTGACTCTGGAAACACCATATATTTT	TRBV5-1	TRBD1	TRBJ1-3	few
CASSVLTGGASYGYTF	TGTGCCAGCAGTGTCTTGACAGGGGGCGCATCCTATGGCTACACCTTC	TRBV2	TRBD1	TRBJ1-2	.
CASSINRAAEAFF	TGTGCCAGTAGTATAAACAGGGCGGCGGAAGCTTTCTTT	TRBV19	.	TRBJ1-1	once
CASSYSRAYEQYF	TGTGCCAGCAGTTACTCGAGGGCCTACGAGCAGTACTTC	TRBV6-5	.	TRBJ2-7	.
CASSLGGGGQPQHF	TGTGCCAGCAGCTTGGGGGGGGGCGGCCAGCCCCAGCATTTT	TRBV5-8	.	TRBJ1-5	once
CASKGQINTGELFF	TGTGCCAGTAAGGGACAGATTAACACCGGGGAGCTGTTTTTT	TRBV6-6	TRBD1	TRBJ2-2	few
CASSQDRWNEKLFF	TGTGCCAGCAGCCAGGACAGGTGGAATGAAAAACTGTTTTTT	TRBV7-2	TRBD1	TRBJ1-4	.
CASRDTLRSNQPQHF	TGTGCCAGCAGGGACACTCTCCGCAGCAATCAGCCCCAGCATTTT	TRBV6-6	.	TRBJ1-5	.
CASSYHSDRAGELFF	TGTGCCAGCAGTTACCATTCCGACAGAGCCGGGGAGCTGTTTTTT	TRBV6-4	.	TRBJ2-2	.
CASSANRGRETQYF	TGTGCCAGTAGTGCCAACAGGGGACGGGAGACCCAGTACTTC	TRBV19	TRBD1	TRBJ2-5	once
CASSSPGTGFDYGYTF	TGCGCCAGCAGCTCACCCGGGACAGGGTTTGACTATGGCTACACCTTC	TRBV7-2	TRBD1	TRBJ1-2	.
CASSGVTVNEKLFF	TGTGCCAGCAGTGGTGTGACAGTTAATGAAAAACTGTTTTTT	TRBV2	.	TRBJ1-4	.
CASTTGDGETQYF	TGCGCCAGCACCACAGGGGATGGAGAGACCCAGTACTTC	TRBV4-1	TRBD1	TRBJ2-5	.
CASTRSQVYNEQFF	TGTGCCAGCACAAGATCCCAGGTTTACAATGAGCAGTTCTTC	TRBV7-2	.	TRBJ2-1	.
CASSRTVFDQPQHF	TGTGCCAGCAGTCGGACAGTGTTCGATCAGCCCCAGCATTTT	TRBV7-2	.	TRBJ1-5	.
CASSEVGGSNEQFF	TGTGCCAGCAGTGAAGTTGGGGGCTCAAATGAGCAGTTCTTC	TRBV6-1	.	TRBJ2-1	once
CASSLVARGTQETQYF	TGTGCCAGCAGCTTAGTGGCCAGGGGGACTCAGGAGACCCAGTACTTC	TRBV7-2	.	TRBJ2-5	.
CAISADRDNGYTF	TGTGCCATCAGCGCGGACAGGGACAATGGCTACACCTTC	TRBV10-3	TRBD1	TRBJ1-2	.
CAISESSGLDQPQHF	TGTGCCATCAGTGAGTCATCAGGGCTCGATCAGCCCCAGCATTTT	TRBV10-3	.	TRBJ1-5	few
CASSTRGANYGYTF	TGTGCCAGCAGTACCCGGGGAGCTAACTATGGCTACACCTTC	TRBV7-2	.	TRBJ1-2	.
CASSANRAVVSYGYTF	TGTGCCAGCAGCGCGAACAGGGCTGTTGTGTCTTATGGCTACACCTTC	TRBV9	.	TRBJ1-2	.
CASSSTSGTDTQYF	TGCGCCAGCAGCTCGACTAGCGGCACAGATACGCAGTATTTT	TRBV5-1	TRBD2	TRBJ2-3	.
CASSDLTGPYEQYF	TGCGCCAGCAGTGACTTGACAGGGCCCTACGAGCAGTACTTC	TRBV10-2	TRBD1	TRBJ2-7	many
CASSARTGVEKLFF	TGTGCCAGCAGCGCACGGACAGGGGTTGAAAAACTGTTTTTT	TRBV7-8	TRBD1	TRBJ1-4	few
CAWSRDRGFYGYTF	TGTGCCTGGAGTAGGGACAGGGGATTCTATGGCTACACCTTC	TRBV30	TRBD1	TRBJ1-2	.
CASSDIAGGSYNEQFF	TGTGCCAGCAGTGACATAGCGGGGGGTTCCTACAATGAGCAGTTCTTC	TRBV25-1	TRBD2	TRBJ2-1	.
CASSETGGAYEQYF	TGTGCCAGCAGTGAAACCGGGGGGGCCTACGAGCAGTACTTC	TRBV6-1	TRBD2	TRBJ2-7	.
CASSLAQGWTYEQYF	TGTGCCAGCAGCTTAGCACAGGGTTGGACCTACGAGCAGTACTTC	TRBV11-3	.	TRBJ2-7	.
CASSLDPPFRGGLSDTQYF	TGTGCCAGCAGCTTAGACCCCCCCTTTCGCGGGGGCCTGTCAGATACGCAGTATTTT	TRBV11-3	.	TRBJ2-3	.
CASSSAGGSTDTQYF	TGTGCCAGCAGCTCAGCGGGGGGGAGCACAGATACGCAGTATTTT	TRBV13	TRBD2	TRBJ2-3	.
CASRNGGTNTEAFF	TGTGCCAGTAGGAACGGGGGAACGAACACTGAAGCTTTCTTT	TRBV19	.	TRBJ1-1	.
CASRAYQNQPQHF	TGTGCCAGCAGAGCATATCAAAATCAACCCCAGCATTTT	TRBV6-5	.	TRBJ1-5	.